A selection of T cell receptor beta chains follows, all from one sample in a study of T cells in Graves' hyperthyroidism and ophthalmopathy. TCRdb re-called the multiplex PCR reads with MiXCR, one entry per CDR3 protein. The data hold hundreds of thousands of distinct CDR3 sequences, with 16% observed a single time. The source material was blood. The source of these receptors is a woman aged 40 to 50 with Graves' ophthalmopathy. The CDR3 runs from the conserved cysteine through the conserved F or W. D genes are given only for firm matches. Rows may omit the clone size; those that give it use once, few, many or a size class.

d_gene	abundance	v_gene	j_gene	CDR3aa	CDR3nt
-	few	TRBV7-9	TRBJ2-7	CASSLSPGFYEQYF	TGTGCCAGCAGCTTATCCCCCGGATTTTACGAGCAGTACTTC
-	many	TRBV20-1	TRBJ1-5	CSAPFGGGQPQHF	TGCAGTGCTCCCTTCGGGGGTGGTCAGCCCCAGCATTTT
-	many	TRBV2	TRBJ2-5	CASSEAIGFQETQYF	TGTGCCAGCAGTGAAGCGATAGGATTCCAAGAGACCCAGTACTTC
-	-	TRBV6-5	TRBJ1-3	CASSYSKFTAGYTIYF	TGTGCCAGCAGTTACTCGAAGTTTACTGCTGGATACACCATATATTTT
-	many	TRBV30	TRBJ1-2	CAWSPLIGGKDGYTF	TGTGCCTGGAGCCCCCTAATTGGGGGGAAGGATGGCTACACCTTC
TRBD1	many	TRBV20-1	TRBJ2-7	CSALPGTGTYEQYF	TGCAGTGCTTTGCCCGGGACAGGGACCTACGAGCAGTACTTC
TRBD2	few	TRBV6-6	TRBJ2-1	CASSYRGTSGPMSYNEQFF	TGTGCCAGCAGTTACCGAGGGACTAGCGGGCCCATGTCCTACAATGAGCAGTTCTTC
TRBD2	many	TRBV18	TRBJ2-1	CASSPGLRELDEQFF	TGTGCCAGCTCACCAGGGTTGCGGGAGTTGGATGAGCAGTTCTTC
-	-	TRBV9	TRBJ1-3	CASSVSEDIVSGNTIYF	TGTGCCAGCAGCGTATCGGAGGACATTGTCTCTGGAAACACCATATATTTT
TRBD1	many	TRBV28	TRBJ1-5	CASSWTGLSNQPQHF	TGTGCCAGCAGTTGGACAGGGTTGAGCAATCAGCCCCAGCATTTT
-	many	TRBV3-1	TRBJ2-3	CASSQGRGITDTQYF	TGTGCCAGCAGCCAAGGCAGGGGAATTACAGATACGCAGTATTTT
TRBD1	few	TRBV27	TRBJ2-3	CASSLSGDRGDTQYF	TGTGCCAGCAGTTTATCGGGGGACAGGGGAGATACGCAGTATTTT
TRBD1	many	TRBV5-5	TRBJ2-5	CASSTGTGRETQYF	TGTGCCAGCAGCACCGGGACAGGGAGAGAGACCCAGTACTTC
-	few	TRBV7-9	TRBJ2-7	CASSLGSGVTEQYF	TGTGCCAGCAGCTTAGGGTCGGGAGTAACCGAGCAGTACTTC
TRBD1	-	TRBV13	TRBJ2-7	CASSYQTGGNNEQYF	TGTGCCAGCAGCTACCAGACAGGGGGGAACAACGAGCAGTACTTC
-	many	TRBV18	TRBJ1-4	CASSEGATNEKLFF	TGTGCCAGCTCAGAGGGGGCAACTAATGAAAAACTGTTTTTT
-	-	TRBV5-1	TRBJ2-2	CASSPVGTRTTGELSF	TGCGCCAGCAGCCCAGTAGGGACACGAACCACCGGGGAGCTGTCTTTT
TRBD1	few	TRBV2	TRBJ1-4	CASRLGQGGEKLFF	TGTGCCAGCAGATTGGGACAGGGTGGCGAAAAACTGTTTTTT
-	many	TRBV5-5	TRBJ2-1	CASSNRAPGYNEQFF	TGTGCCAGCAGCAACCGCGCCCCGGGCTACAATGAGCAGTTCTTC
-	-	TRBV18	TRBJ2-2	CASSEQENTGELFF	TGTGCCAGCTCAGAACAGGAGAACACCGGGGAGCTGTTTTTT
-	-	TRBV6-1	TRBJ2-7	CASRSLAYEQYF	TGTGCCAGCAGGAGTCTTGCCTACGAGCAGTACTTC
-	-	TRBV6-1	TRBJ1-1	CASKVTANTEAFF	TGTGCCAGCAAAGTCACGGCGAACACTGAAGCTTTCTTT
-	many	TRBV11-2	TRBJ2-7	CASSLGPTYEQYF	TGTGCCAGCAGCTTGGGACCGACGTACGAGCAGTACTTC
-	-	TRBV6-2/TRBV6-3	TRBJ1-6	CASSYDRRLSFSPLHF	TGTGCCAGCAGTTACGACAGACGTTTATCCTTTTCACCCCTCCACTTT
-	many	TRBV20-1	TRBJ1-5	CSAFTPEGNQPQHF	TGCAGTGCTTTCACCCCCGAGGGGAATCAGCCCCAGCATTTT
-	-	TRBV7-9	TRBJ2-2	CASSLILENTGELFF	TGTGCCAGCAGCCTAATCCTCGAGAACACCGGGGAGCTGTTTTTT
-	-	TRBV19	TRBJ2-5	CASSTRPWTQETQYF	TGTGCCAGTAGTACACGACCGTGGACACAAGAGACCCAGTACTTC
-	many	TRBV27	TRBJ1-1	CASSQTGGGTEAFF	TGTGCCAGCAGCCAGACAGGAGGGGGGACTGAAGCTTTCTTT
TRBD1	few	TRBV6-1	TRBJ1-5	CATRDRGRDNQPQHF	TGTGCCACTCGAGACAGGGGAAGGGACAATCAGCCCCAGCATTTT
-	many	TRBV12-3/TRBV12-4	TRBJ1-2	CASRGGDGGNYGYTF	TGTGCCAGCAGAGGGGGGGACGGTGGGAACTATGGCTACACCTTC
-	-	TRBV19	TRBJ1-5	CASSMGGGTRYSNQPQHF	TGTGCCAGTAGTATGGGTGGGGGCACTCGTTATAGCAATCAGCCCCAGCATTTT
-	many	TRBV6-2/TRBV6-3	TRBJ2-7	CASSPLSQNSYEQYF	TGTGCCAGCAGCCCTCTCAGCCAGAACTCCTACGAGCAGTACTTC
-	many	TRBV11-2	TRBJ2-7	CASSSLTLETYEQYF	TGTGCCAGCAGCTCCCTCACCTTGGAAACCTACGAGCAGTACTTC
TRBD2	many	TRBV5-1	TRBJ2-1	CASSLPTTSGGTNEQFF	TGCGCCAGCAGCTTACCCACAACTAGCGGGGGGACCAATGAGCAGTTCTTC
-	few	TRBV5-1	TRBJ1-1	CASSLLGTGNTEAFF	TGCGCCAGCAGCCTCTTGGGGACGGGGAACACTGAAGCTTTCTTT
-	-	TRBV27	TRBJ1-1	CASSLSRQINTGAFF	TGTGCCAGCAGTTTATCAAGACAGATAAACACTGGAGCTTTCTTT
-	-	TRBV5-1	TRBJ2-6	CASSLGYSGANVLTF	TGCGCCAGCAGCTTGGGTTACTCTGGGGCCAACGTCCTGACTTTC
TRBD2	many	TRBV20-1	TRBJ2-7	CSAMGRLAGGSSYEQYF	TGCAGTGCTATGGGCCGTCTAGCGGGGGGAAGCTCCTACGAGCAGTACTTC
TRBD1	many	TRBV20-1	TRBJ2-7	CSASPGQSYEQYF	TGCAGTGCTAGCCCGGGACAGAGCTACGAGCAGTACTTC
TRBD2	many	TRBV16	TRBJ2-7	CASSQSLAGGSDEQYF	TGTGCCAGCAGCCAATCGCTAGCGGGAGGTAGCGACGAGCAGTACTTC
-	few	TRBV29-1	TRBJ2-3	CSVGSRGSGTDTQYF	TGCAGCGTTGGGTCCAGGGGATCAGGCACAGATACGCAGTATTTT
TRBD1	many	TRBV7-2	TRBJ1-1	CASSFDRGLGAFF	TGTGCCAGCAGCTTTGACAGGGGGTTAGGAGCTTTCTTT
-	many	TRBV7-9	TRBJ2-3	CASSLSSSPDTQYF	TGTGCCAGCAGCTTATCTAGCAGTCCAGATACGCAGTATTTT
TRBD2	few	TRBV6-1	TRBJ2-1	CASSRVGRADEQFF	TGTGCCAGCAGTCGTGTCGGGAGGGCCGATGAGCAGTTCTTC
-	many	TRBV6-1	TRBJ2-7	CASSLSWGVSVEQYF	TGTGCCAGCAGTTTGTCCTGGGGAGTGTCGGTGGAGCAGTACTTC
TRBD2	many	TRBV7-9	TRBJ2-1	CASSLRIESGIRNEQFF	TGTGCCAGCAGCTTGCGTATAGAGAGCGGGATTCGGAATGAGCAGTTCTTC
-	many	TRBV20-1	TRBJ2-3	CSARAGFSTDTQYF	TGCAGTGCTAGAGCGGGATTTAGCACAGATACGCAGTATTTT
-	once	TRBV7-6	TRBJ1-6	CASSPQEANSPLHF	TGTGCCAGCAGCCCCCAGGAGGCCAATTCACCCCTCCACTTT
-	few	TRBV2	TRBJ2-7	CASSAGTSHSYEQYF	TGTGCCAGCAGTGCCGGGACATCACACTCCTACGAGCAGTACTTC
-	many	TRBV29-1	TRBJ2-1	CSVGLSSYNEQFF	TGCAGCGTTGGCTTAAGCTCCTACAATGAGCAGTTCTTC
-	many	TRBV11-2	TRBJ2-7	CASSSGVIYEQYF	TGTGCCAGCAGCTCAGGTGTTATCTACGAGCAGTACTTC
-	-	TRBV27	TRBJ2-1	CASRGVTISYNEQFF	TGTGCCAGCAGGGGGGTCACTATATCCTACAATGAGCAGTTCTTC
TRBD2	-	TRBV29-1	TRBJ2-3	CSVEDGTGGADTQYF	TGCAGCGTTGAAGATGGAACTGGGGGGGCAGATACGCAGTATTTT
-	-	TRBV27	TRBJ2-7	CASSIGASYEQYF	TGTGCCAGCAGTATCGGAGCCTCCTACGAGCAGTACTTC
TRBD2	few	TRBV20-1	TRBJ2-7	CSARGGLTPGLRSSSSYEQYF	TGCAGTGCTAGAGGAGGGCTGACCCCGGGACTACGATCGTCAAGCTCCTACGAGCAGTACTTC
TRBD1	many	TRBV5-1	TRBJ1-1	CASSLLGGTGNTEAFF	TGCGCCAGCAGCTTGCTGGGGGGGACAGGGAACACTGAAGCTTTCTTT
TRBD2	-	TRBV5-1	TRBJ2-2	CASSLVGTSGSSGTGELFF	TGCGCCAGCAGCTTGGTGGGGACTAGCGGGAGTTCAGGCACCGGGGAGCTGTTTTTT
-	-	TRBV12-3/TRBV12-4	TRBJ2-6	CASIRDSGANVLTF	TGTGCCAGCATAAGGGACTCTGGGGCCAACGTCCTGACTTTC
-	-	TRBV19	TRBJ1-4	CASSKVGITEKLFF	TGTGCCAGTAGTAAGGTGGGAATTACAGAAAAACTGTTTTTT
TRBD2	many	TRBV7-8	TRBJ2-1	CASSLASSGSHEQFF	TGTGCCAGCAGCTTAGCGTCTAGCGGGAGCCATGAGCAGTTCTTC